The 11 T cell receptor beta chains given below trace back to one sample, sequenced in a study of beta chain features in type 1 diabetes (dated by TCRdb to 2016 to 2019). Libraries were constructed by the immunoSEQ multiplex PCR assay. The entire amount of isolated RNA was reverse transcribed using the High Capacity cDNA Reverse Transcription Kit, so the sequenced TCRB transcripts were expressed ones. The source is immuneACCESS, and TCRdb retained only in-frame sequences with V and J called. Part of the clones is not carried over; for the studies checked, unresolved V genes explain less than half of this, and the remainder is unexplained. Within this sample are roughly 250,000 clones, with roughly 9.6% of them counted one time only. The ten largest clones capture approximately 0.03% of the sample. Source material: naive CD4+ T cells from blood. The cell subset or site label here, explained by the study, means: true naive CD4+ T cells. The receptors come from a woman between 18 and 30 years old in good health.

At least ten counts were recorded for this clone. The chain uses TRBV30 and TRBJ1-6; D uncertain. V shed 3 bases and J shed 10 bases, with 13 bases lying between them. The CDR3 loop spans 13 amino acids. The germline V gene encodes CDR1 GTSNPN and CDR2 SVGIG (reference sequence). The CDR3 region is CAWSAGWQSPLHF. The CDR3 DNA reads TGTGCCTGGAGCGCGGGATGGCAGTCACCCCTCCACTTT.

The CDR3 DNA follows: TGTGCCAGCAGCCAAGATTCAGGGTTAGGGGGCTACACCTTC. Translation gives CASSQDSGLGGYTF. J is TRBJ1-2 and V is TRBV14; possibly TRBD1 for D (5 bases). Trimming pared 0 bases from V and 8 bases from J, leaving 13 bases between. Per germline, CDR1 SGHDN and CDR2 FVKESK. This CDR3 comprises 14 residues. The full variable domain, its missing parts supplied by reference TRBV14 and TRBJ1-2, is EAGVTQFPSHSVIEKGQTVTLRCDPISGHDNLYWYRRVMGKEIKFLLHFVKESKQDESGMPNNRFLAERTGGTYSTLKVQPAELEDSGVYFCASSQDSGLGGYTFGSGTRLTVV.

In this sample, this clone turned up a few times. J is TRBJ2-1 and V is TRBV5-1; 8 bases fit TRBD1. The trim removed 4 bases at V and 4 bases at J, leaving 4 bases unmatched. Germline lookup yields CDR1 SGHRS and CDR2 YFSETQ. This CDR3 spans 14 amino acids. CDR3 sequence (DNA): TGCGCCAGCAGCCCGGGACAGGAGTACAATGAGCAGTTCTTC. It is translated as CASSPGQEYNEQFF.

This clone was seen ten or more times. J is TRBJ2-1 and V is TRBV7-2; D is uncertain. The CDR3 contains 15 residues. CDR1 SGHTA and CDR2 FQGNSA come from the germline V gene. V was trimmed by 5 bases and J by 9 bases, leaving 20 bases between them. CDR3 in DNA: TGTGCCAGCAGCCTAGTAGCAATGGGTGGTAGTGAGCAGTTCTTC. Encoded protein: CASSLVAMGGSEQFF.

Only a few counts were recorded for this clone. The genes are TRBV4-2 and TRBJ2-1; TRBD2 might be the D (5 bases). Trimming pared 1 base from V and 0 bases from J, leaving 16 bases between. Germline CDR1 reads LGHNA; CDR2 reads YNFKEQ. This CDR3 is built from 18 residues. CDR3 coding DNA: TGTGCCAGCAGCCAAGTTGTGGCCAGCGGTGCCTCCTACAATGAGCAGTTCTTC. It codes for CASSQVVASGASYNEQFF.

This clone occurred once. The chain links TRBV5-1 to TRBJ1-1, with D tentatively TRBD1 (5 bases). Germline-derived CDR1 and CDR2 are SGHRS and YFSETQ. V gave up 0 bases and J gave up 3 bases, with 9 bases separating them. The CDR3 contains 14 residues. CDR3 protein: CASSLEGVDTEAFF. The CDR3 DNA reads TGCGCCAGCAGCTTGGAAGGGGTGGACACTGAAGCTTTCTTT.

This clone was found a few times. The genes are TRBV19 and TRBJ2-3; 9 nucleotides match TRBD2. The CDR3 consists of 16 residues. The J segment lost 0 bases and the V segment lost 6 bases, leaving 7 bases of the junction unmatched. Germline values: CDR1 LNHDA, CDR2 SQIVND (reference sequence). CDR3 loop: CASSLLAGASTDTQYF. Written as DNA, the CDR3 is TGTGCCAGTAGCCTACTAGCGGGTGCTAGCACAGATACGCAGTATTTT.

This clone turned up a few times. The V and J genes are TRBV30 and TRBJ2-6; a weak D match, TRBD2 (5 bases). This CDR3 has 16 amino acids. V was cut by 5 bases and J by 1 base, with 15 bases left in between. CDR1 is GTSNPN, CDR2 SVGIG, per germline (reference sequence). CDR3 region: CAWGVPPGSGANVLTF. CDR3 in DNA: TGTGCCTGGGGAGTACCACCGGGGTCTGGGGCCAACGTCCTGACTTTC.

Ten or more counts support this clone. As DNA, the CDR3 is TGTGCCACCAGCAGAGGGGCGGACACCTGGGAGCAGTTCTTC. Translated, it gives CATSRGADTWEQFF. The V and J genes are TRBV15 and TRBJ2-1, with D possibly TRBD1 on 5 matching bases. The germline V gene encodes CDR1 LNHNV and CDR2 YYDKDF (reference sequence). The CDR3 extends over 14 amino acids. Trimming left V 1 base short and J 10 bases short, with 14 bases between.

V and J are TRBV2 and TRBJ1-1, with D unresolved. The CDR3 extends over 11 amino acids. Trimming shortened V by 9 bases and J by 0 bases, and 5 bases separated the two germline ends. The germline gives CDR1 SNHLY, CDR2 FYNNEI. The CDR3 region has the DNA TGTGCCAGTACTGTGAACACTGAAGCTTTCTTT. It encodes CASTVNTEAFF.

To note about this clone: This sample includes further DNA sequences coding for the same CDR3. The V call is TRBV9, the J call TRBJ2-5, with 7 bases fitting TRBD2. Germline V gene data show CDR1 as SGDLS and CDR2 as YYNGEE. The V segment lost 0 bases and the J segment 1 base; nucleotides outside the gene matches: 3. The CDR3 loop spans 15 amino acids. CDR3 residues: CASSVGSGGQETQYF. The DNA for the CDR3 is TGTGCCAGCAGCGTAGGGTCGGGGGGCCAAGAGACCCAGTACTTC.